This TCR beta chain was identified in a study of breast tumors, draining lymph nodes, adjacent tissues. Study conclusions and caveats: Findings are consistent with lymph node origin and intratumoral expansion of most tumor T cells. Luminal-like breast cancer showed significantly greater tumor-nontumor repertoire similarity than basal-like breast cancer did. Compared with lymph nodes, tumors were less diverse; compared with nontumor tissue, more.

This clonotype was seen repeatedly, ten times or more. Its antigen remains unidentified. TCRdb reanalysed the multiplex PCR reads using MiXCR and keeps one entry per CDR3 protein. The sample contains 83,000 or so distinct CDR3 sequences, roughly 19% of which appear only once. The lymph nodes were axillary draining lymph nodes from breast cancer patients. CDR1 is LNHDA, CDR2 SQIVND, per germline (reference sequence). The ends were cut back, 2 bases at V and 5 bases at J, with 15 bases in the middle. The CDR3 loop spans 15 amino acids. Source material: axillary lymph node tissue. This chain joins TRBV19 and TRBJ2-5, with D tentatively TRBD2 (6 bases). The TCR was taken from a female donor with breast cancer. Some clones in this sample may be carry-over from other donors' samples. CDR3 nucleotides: TGTGCCAGTAGTATAATGTACGGGGGTGCGGAGACCCAGTACTTC. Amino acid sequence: CASSIMYGGAETQYF.